These 32 T cell receptor beta chains share one sample of origin, sequenced in a study of T-cell memory formation after mild COVID-19. TCRdb used MiXCR to reprocess the 5' RACE reads, holding one entry per CDR3 protein. The data contain 400,000 to 500,000 distinct CDR3 sequences, more than 15% of them singletons. The specimen sequenced was PBMCs or a T cell subset sorted from them (not recorded which). Receptors originate from a man in his late teens or twenties who had mild COVID-19 (a few samples of this study predate the infection). Cell type and time point are not known.

The gene calls are TRBV10-3 and TRBJ2-3; 10 nucleotides match TRBD1. Trimming took 3 bases from V and 3 from J; bases not matched to a gene: 3. Germline V gene lookup returns CDR1 ENHRY and CDR2 SYGVKD. The CDR3 sequence is 15 residues long. The CDR3 sequence: CAISDWDRGTDTQYF. Written as DNA, the CDR3 is TGTGCCATCAGTGACTGGGACAGGGGAACAGATACGCAGTATTTT.

This clonotype came up many times. The V gene is TRBV6-1, the J gene TRBJ2-3, with D perhaps matching TRBD1 (6 bases). This CDR3 has 14 amino acids. Trimming stripped 8 bases from V and 1 base from J, with 13 bases between. Germline V lookup: CDR1 MNHNS, CDR2 SASEGT. CDR3 nucleotides: TGTGCCAGCTTATGGAACAGGGGCACAGATACGCAGTATTTT. Encoded protein: CASLWNRGTDTQYF.

This clonotype has a handful of counts. The V and J genes are TRBV5-1 and TRBJ2-1, with 7 bases aligning to TRBD1. Trimming cost V 0 bases and J 5 bases; bases outside gene matches: 8. Germline V gives CDR1 SGHRS, CDR2 YFSETQ. This CDR3 comprises 16 residues. CDR3 amino acids: CASSLVYRGRNNEQFF. In nucleotides, the CDR3 is TGCGCCAGCAGCTTGGTGTATAGGGGGCGAAACAATGAGCAGTTCTTC.

The sample holds many counts of this clonotype. The chain has TRBV5-1 and TRBJ2-3, with a possible D match to TRBD1 (5 bases). This CDR3 has 14 residues. Germline assignment: CDR1 SGHRS and CDR2 YFSETQ. Trimming removed 4 bases from V and 0 bases from J, with 9 bases in between. CDR3 DNA sequence: TGCGCCAGCAGCAGGACATCTAGCACAGATACGCAGTATTTT. Translated, it gives CASSRTSSTDTQYF.

V and J are TRBV5-1 and TRBJ2-2; 10 bases align to TRBD1. This CDR3 has 14 amino acids. Germline V gives CDR1 SGHRS, CDR2 YFSETQ. V lost 5 bases to trimming and J lost 5 bases; unmatched junction nucleotides: 3. The CDR3 nucleotides are TGCGCCAGCAGTCCGGGACAGGGGACCGGGGAGCTGTTTTTT. It codes for CASSPGQGTGELFF. Together with reference TRBV5-1 and TRBJ2-2, the CDR3 gives the full variable domain: KAGVTQTPRYLIKTRGQQVTLSCSPISGHRSVSWYQQTPGQGLQFLFEYFSETQRNKGNFPGRFSGRQFSNSRSEMNVSTLELGDSALYLCASSPGQGTGELFFGEGSRLTVL.

The table lists this clonotype with a few counts. V usage is TRBV7-2 and J usage is TRBJ1-1; tentatively, D is TRBD1 (6 bases). Trimming removed 5 bases at V and 1 base at J, with 14 bases between. The V gene's germline CDR1 is SGHTA and CDR2 FQGNSA. The CDR3 spans 15 residues. The CDR3 protein is CASSRTLQGNTEAFF. The CDR3 DNA is TGTGCCAGCAGCCGCACTCTACAGGGGAACACTGAAGCTTTCTTT.

This clonotype was found many times. This chain's CDR3 is CSALSGSENQPQHF. The CDR3 coding sequence is TGCAGTGCCCTTTCGGGCTCTGAAAATCAGCCCCAGCATTTT. The chain combines TRBV20-1 with TRBJ1-5; D gene unclear. The CDR3 has 14 residues. Germline lookup yields CDR1 DFQATT and CDR2 SNEGSKA (reference sequence). Trimming stripped 6 bases from V and 4 bases from J, with 16 bases between.

At least ten counts were recorded for this clonotype. The genes are TRBV5-1 and TRBJ2-2, with D perhaps TRBD1 or TRBD2 (5 bases each). CDR1 SGHRS and CDR2 YFSETQ come from the germline V gene. The CDR3 length is 13 residues. V lost 7 bases, J lost 2 bases, and 9 bases lay in between. CDR3 sequence reads: CASGTGNTGELFF. The CDR3 region has the DNA TGCGCCAGCGGGACGGGTAACACCGGGGAGCTGTTTTTT. Full variable domain (remainder filled in from reference TRBV5-1 and TRBJ2-2): KAGVTQTPRYLIKTRGQQVTLSCSPISGHRSVSWYQQTPGQGLQFLFEYFSETQRNKGNFPGRFSGRQFSNSRSEMNVSTLELGDSALYLCASGTGNTGELFFGEGSRLTVL.

The chain has TRBV7-9 and TRBJ2-7; either TRBD1 or TRBD2 may fit D (5 bases each). The germline V and J ends were trimmed by 5 bases and 1 base, with 9 bases remaining between them. Germline CDR1 reads SEHNR; CDR2 reads FQNEAQ (reference sequence). CDR3 length equals 13 residues. The CDR3 spells CASSDEGSYEQYV. DNA for the CDR3: TGTGCCAGCAGCGATGAGGGGTCCTACGAGCAGTACGTC.

This clonotype was seen a few times. The genes are TRBV20-1 and TRBJ1-1; D gene uncertain. This CDR3 has 13 residues. CDR1 DFQATT and CDR2 SNEGSKA come from the germline V gene (reference sequence). Deletions cut 0 bases from V and 0 bases from J, with 5 bases between. Here the CDR3 reads CSARDSLNTEAFF. The CDR3 DNA reads TGCAGTGCTAGAGACAGTTTGAACACTGAAGCTTTCTTT.

V is TRBV6-6 and J is TRBJ1-2; D is unresolved. The CDR3 has 14 residues. The V end lost 6 bases, the J end lost 8 bases, and 19 bases lay between the germline ends. Germline V gene data show CDR1 as MNHNY and CDR2 as SVGAGI (reference sequence). CDR3 residues: CASSLDSTPMGYTF. As DNA, the CDR3 is TGTGCCAGCAGCCTGGACTCAACCCCGATGGGCTACACCTTC.

Only a few counts were recorded for this clonotype. The chain links TRBV18 to TRBJ1-2, with a possible D match to TRBD1 (5 bases). Germline V gene lookup returns CDR1 KGHSH and CDR2 LQKENI. This CDR3 has 16 residues. The V and J ends lost 6 bases and 3 bases respectively, with 20 bases between them. CDR3 nucleotides: TGTGCCAGCTCCCAGGAAGATTTAACAGGCTACTATGGCTACACCTTC. This translates into CASSQEDLTGYYGYTF.

This clonotype was seen a handful of times. V and J are TRBV7-3 and TRBJ2-1, with TRBD2 matching over 8 bases. Germline trimming cut 4 bases from V and 7 bases from J; bases unmatched to any gene: 6. The CDR3 loop spans 14 amino acids. Germline loops: CDR1 SGHTA, CDR2 FQGTGA. CDR3 nucleotide sequence: TGTGCCAGCAGCTCCCCGGGGGGGACTAATGAGCAGTTCTTC. This encodes CASSSPGGTNEQFF.

This clonotype came up a few times. The DNA of the CDR3 is TGCAGTGCTAGAACTAGCGGGGGGGTGAAACAGTTCTTC. Amino acid sequence: CSARTSGGVKQFF. The rearrangement links TRBV20-1 to TRBJ2-1; 13 nucleotides agree with TRBD2. Germline CDR1 is DFQATT and CDR2 is SNEGSKA (reference sequence). The CDR3 spans 13 residues. V dropped 2 bases and J dropped 13; count of bases not matched to a gene: 5.

The sample holds a few counts of this clonotype. The rearrangement links TRBV4-1 to TRBJ1-6, with D unresolved. The CDR3 runs 15 residues. Germline CDR1 reads MGHRA; CDR2 reads YSYEKL. The V gene lost 2 bases and the J gene lost 8 bases, with 13 bases spanning the gap. Here the CDR3 reads CASSQFKFEDSPLHF. Here the CDR3 DNA reads TGCGCCAGCAGCCAATTCAAGTTCGAGGATTCACCCCTCCACTTT.

The gene calls are TRBV18 and TRBJ2-2; 7 positions agree with TRBD2. J was trimmed by 3 bases and V by 4 bases; bases with no gene match: 8. The length of the CDR3 is 16 residues. The germline gives CDR1 KGHSH, CDR2 LQKENI. For the CDR3, the DNA is TGTGCCAGCTCACGCCGCCAGCGGGGTTACACCGGGGAGCTGTTTTTT. This translates into CASSRRQRGYTGELFF.

V gene TRBV30 combines with J gene TRBJ1-2; the match to TRBD1 covers 7 bases. There are 14 residues in the CDR3. With 2 bases clipped from V and 6 bases from J, the junction kept 9 bases outside the gene matches. CDR1 and CDR2 (germline): GTSNPN, SVGIG (reference sequence). The CDR3 sequence: CAWSRVRQGHGYTF. As DNA, the CDR3 is TGTGCCTGGAGTAGGGTTCGACAGGGCCATGGCTACACCTTC.

The gene calls are TRBV7-2 and TRBJ1-5, with D uncertain. The length of the CDR3 is 12 residues. Germline V gene sequence: CDR1 SGHTA, CDR2 FQGNSA. V gave up 4 bases and J gave up 4 bases, with 5 bases separating them. The CDR3 sequence: CASSSPNQPQHF. In nucleotides, the CDR3 is TGTGCCAGCAGCTCCCCAAATCAGCCCCAGCATTTT. Drawing the rest from reference TRBV7-2 and TRBJ1-5, the complete variable domain is GAGVSQSPSNKVTEKGKDVELRCDPISGHTALYWYRQSLGQGLEFLIYFQGNSAPDKSGLPSDRFSAERTGGSVSTLTIQRTQQEDSAVYLCASSSPNQPQHFGDGTRLSIL.

This clonotype was seen only a few times. The V call is TRBV20-1, the J call TRBJ2-7, with 7 bases lining up with TRBD2. Per the germline V gene, CDR1 is DFQATT and CDR2 is SNEGSKA (reference sequence). This CDR3 has 14 amino acids. After removal of 4 bases from V and 3 bases from J, the junction contained 9 bases not matched to a gene. Here the CDR3 reads CSATAGTTGYEQYV. The CDR3 DNA is TGCAGTGCTACCGCCGGGACTACGGGCTACGAGCAGTACGTC.

This chain's CDR3 is CASTTTPGGTDTQYF. The CDR3 DNA follows: TGTGCCAGCACGACCACCCCGGGGGGCACAGATACGCAGTATTTT. The genes are TRBV2 and TRBJ2-3, with D possibly being TRBD2 (6 bases). The germline V gene has CDR1 SNHLY and CDR2 FYNNEI. The V gene lost 7 bases and the J gene lost 1 base, with 15 bases spanning the gap. CDR3 length equals 15 residues.

The gene calls are TRBV7-9 and TRBJ2-1; weak D call: TRBD2 (5 bases). The V gene's germline CDR1 is SEHNR and CDR2 FQNEAQ (reference sequence). This CDR3 is 13 amino acids long. V was cut by 7 bases and J by 5 bases, with 12 bases left in between. CDR3 DNA: TGTGCCAGCAATCGGGGTTTGGACAATGAGCAGTTCTTC. Its protein product is CASNRGLDNEQFF. The entire variable domain, with the rest obtained from reference TRBV7-9 and TRBJ2-1, is as follows: DTGVSQNPRHKITKRGQNVTFRCDPISEHNRLYWYRQTLGQGPEFLTYFQNEAQLEKSRLLSDRFSAERPKGSFSTLEIQRTEQGDSAMYLCASNRGLDNEQFFGPGTRLTVL.

Here the CDR3 reads CASSVGAGGGQETQYF. In nucleotides, the CDR3 is TGTGCCAGCAGCGTAGGGGCCGGGGGGGGCCAAGAGACCCAGTACTTC. This chain joins TRBV9 and TRBJ2-5; 8 bases are shared with TRBD2. V gave up 0 bases and J gave up 1 base; unmatched junction bases: 5. This CDR3 contains 16 residues. CDR1 is SGDLS and CDR2 is YYNGEE in the germline V gene.

The sample holds many counts of this clonotype. The genes are TRBV6-5 and TRBJ2-7, with a weak D call TRBD2 (6 bases). Germline V gives CDR1 MNHEY, CDR2 SVGAGI. The CDR3 is made up of 16 amino acids. The V end lost 1 base, the J end lost 3 bases, and 16 bases lay between the germline ends. CDR3 sequence: CASSYLAGGTHYEQYF. CDR3 coding DNA: TGTGCCAGCAGTTACTTGGCAGGCGGGACTCACTACGAGCAGTACTTC.

This clonotype was recorded once. This chain connects TRBV6-1 to TRBJ1-5, with D unclear. Germline assignment: CDR1 MNHNS and CDR2 SASEGT. The V end was cut by 4 bases, the J end by 6 bases, with 10 bases between. The CDR3 runs 13 residues. In DNA, the CDR3 is TGTGCCAGCAGTGTGGGCCCCGGTCAGCCCCAGCATTTT. Amino acid sequence: CASSVGPGQPQHF.

This clonotype was observed a few times. The chain joins TRBV7-9 to TRBJ2-6, with 9 bases matching TRBD1. CDR1 is SEHNR and CDR2 is FQNEAQ in the germline V gene (reference sequence). Trimming removed 3 bases from V and 2 bases from J; junction bases left unmatched: 2. The CDR3 covers 16 residues. The DNA for the CDR3 is TGTGCCAGCAGCTTGGACAGGGGCCCTGGGGCCAACGTCCTGACTTTC. Its translation: CASSLDRGPGANVLTF.

The chain uses TRBV7-3 and TRBJ1-1; weak D call: TRBD1 (5 bases). From germline, CDR1 is SGHTA and CDR2 FQGTGA. CDR3 length equals 13 residues. Trimming removed 2 bases at V and 4 bases at J, with 8 bases between. CDR3 amino acids: CASSLRGTTEAFF. DNA for the CDR3: TGTGCCAGCAGCTTACGAGGGACCACTGAAGCTTTCTTT.

With respect to this clonotype: This may come from a read error, since a much larger clone is one base off. The gene calls are TRBV2 and TRBJ2-3, with 9 nucleotides matching TRBD2. Germline CDR1 reads SNHLY; CDR2 reads FYNNEI. With 8 bases clipped from V and 6 bases from J, the junction kept 9 bases outside the gene matches. The length of the CDR3 is 14 residues. The CDR3 loop reads CASLGCGGADTQYF. In DNA form, the CDR3 reads TGTGCCAGCCTCGGATGCGGGGGGGCGGATACGCAGTATTTT. The full variable domain, its missing parts supplied by reference TRBV2 and TRBJ2-3, is EPEVTQTPSHQVTQMGQEVILRCVPISNHLYFYWYRQILGQKVEFLVSFYNNEISEKSEIFDDQFSVERPDGSNFTLKIRSTKLEDSAMYFCASLGCGGADTQYFGPGTRLTVL.

The gene calls are TRBV4-3 and TRBJ1-1; TRBD1 matches 9 bases. V shed 3 bases, J shed 4 bases, and the junction held 6 bases outside the gene matches. CDR3 length: 15 residues. Germline assignment: CDR1 LGHNA and CDR2 YSLEER. CDR3 loop: CASSHGTGMGTEAFF. CDR3 in DNA: TGCGCCAGCAGCCATGGGACAGGGATGGGCACTGAAGCTTTCTTT.

V is TRBV9 and J is TRBJ2-1, with 8 nucleotides matching TRBD1. The CDR3 totals 16 residues. CDR1 SGDLS and CDR2 YYNGEE come from the germline V gene. The junction had 10 bases not matched to a gene; V was cut back by 4 bases and J by 4 bases. The CDR3 coding sequence is TGTGCCAGCAGCCACCTGGGGGACAGGCAGTACAATGAGCAGTTCTTC. This sequence encodes CASSHLGDRQYNEQFF.

The chain combines TRBV5-1 with TRBJ1-2, with no clear D. Germline lookup yields CDR1 SGHRS and CDR2 YFSETQ. V lost 0 bases, J lost 7 bases, and 10 bases lay in between. The CDR3 has 13 amino acids. The CDR3 coding sequence is TGCGCCAGCAGCTTGGTGGGGTTAAGTGGCTACACCTTC. This codes for CASSLVGLSGYTF.

This rearrangement joins TRBV18 to TRBJ1-1; D is perhaps TRBD1 (5 bases). The CDR3 has 15 residues. The germline V and J ends were trimmed by 8 bases and 11 bases, with 27 bases remaining between them. Germline values: CDR1 KGHSH, CDR2 LQKENI. CDR3 DNA: TGTGCCAGCGGGATTGGAACCGGGGCCGGAGACGCGGCTTTCTTT. As protein: CASGIGTGAGDAAFF.

This clonotype was found a few times. V and J are TRBV6-1 and TRBJ1-1, with a possible D match to TRBD1 (5 bases). CDR3 length: 14 residues. V lost 2 bases and J lost 6, with 13 bases in between. CDR1 MNHNS and CDR2 SASEGT come from the germline V gene. CDR3 sequence reads: CASSELSGYPEAFF. Here the CDR3 DNA reads TGTGCCAGCAGTGAACTATCAGGGTACCCTGAAGCTTTCTTT.